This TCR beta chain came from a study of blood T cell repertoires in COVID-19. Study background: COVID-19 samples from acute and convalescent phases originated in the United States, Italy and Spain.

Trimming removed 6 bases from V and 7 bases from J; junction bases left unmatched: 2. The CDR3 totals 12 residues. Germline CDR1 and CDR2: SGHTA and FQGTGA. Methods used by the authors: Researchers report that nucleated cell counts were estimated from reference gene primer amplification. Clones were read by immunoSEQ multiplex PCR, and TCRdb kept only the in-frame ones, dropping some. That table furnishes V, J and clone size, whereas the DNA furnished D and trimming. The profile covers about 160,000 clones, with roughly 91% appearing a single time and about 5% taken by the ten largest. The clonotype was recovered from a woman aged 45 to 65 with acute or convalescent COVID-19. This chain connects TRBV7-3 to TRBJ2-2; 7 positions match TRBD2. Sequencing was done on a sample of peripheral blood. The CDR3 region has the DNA TGTGCCAGCAGAAGCGGGGACGGGGAGCTGTTTTTT. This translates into CASRSGDGELFF.